The rows below give T cell receptor beta chains drawn from one sample of a study of cytomegalovirus exposure and HLA in healthy donors. The repertoire was sequenced with immunoSEQ multiplex PCR; TCRdb's copy has only in-frame clones and lacks some. The sample has 75,000 to 95,000 clones; roughly 63% are singletons. Sequencing was carried out using PBMCs. All receptors derive from a woman aged 25 to 39 in good health and CMV-seronegative. The CDR3 runs from the conserved cysteine through the conserved F or W. The D gene is left open where the match is weak. The size field is filled for only some rows; it gives once, few, many or a size class.

D gene,J gene,V gene,clone size,CDR3 DNA,CDR3 protein
TRBD1,TRBJ2-7,TRBV27,.,TGTGCCAGCAGATCGGACAGGGAAGACGAGCAGTACTTC,CASRSDREDEQYF
.,TRBJ1-2,TRBV7-2,once,TGTGCCAGCAGCCTAGGGCCGGGATTTGGAGGTGGCTACACCTTC,CASSLGPGFGGGYTF
.,TRBJ2-5,TRBV2,.,TGTGCCAGCAGTGAACAGAGGGAGACCCAGTACTTC,CASSEQRETQYF
.,TRBJ1-1,TRBV7-2,few,TGTGCCAGCAGCTTCCTGGTGCGGGACACTGAAGCTTTCTTT,CASSFLVRDTEAFF
.,TRBJ1-2,TRBV28,.,TGTGCCAGCAGTTTCTTTTCCAGGGGATCGGGCTACACCTTC,CASSFFSRGSGYTF
.,TRBJ1-1,TRBV7-9,few,TGTTCCAGCAGCCCGGCCGACAGGGAAGCTTTCTTT,CSSSPADREAFF
.,TRBJ1-4,TRBV7-9,once,TGTGCCAGCAGCCTAGGTCCCGGAAAACTGTTTTTT,CASSLGPGKLFF
.,TRBJ1-1,TRBV6-5,.,TGTGCCATTCGTCGAGGTTTCGGAAACACTGAAGCTTTCTTT,CAIRRGFGNTEAFF
TRBD2,TRBJ2-1,TRBV28,.,TGTGCCAGCAGTCTACCAGCGGGAGGGCCAAGTGAGCAGTTCTTC,CASSLPAGGPSEQFF
TRBD2,TRBJ2-1,TRBV4-3,.,TGCGCCAGCAGCCAAGATCGACTAGCGGGAGCAATGGGTGAGCAGTTCTTC,CASSQDRLAGAMGEQFF
.,TRBJ2-3,TRBV5-1,once,TGCGCCAGCAGCTTGGGGCAGGGCGTAGGTTCAGATACGCAGTATTTT,CASSLGQGVGSDTQYF
.,TRBJ1-6,TRBV7-9,.,TGTGCCAGCGTAGGGAGCTCCTATAATTCACCCCTCCACTTT,CASVGSSYNSPLHF
.,TRBJ2-1,TRBV5-5,few,TGTGCCAGCAGCCCGGAGGCGTCGGGTAGGAATGAGCAGTTCTTC,CASSPEASGRNEQFF
.,TRBJ2-3,TRBV7-2,.,TGTGCCAGCAGCTTAGGCGGGCCCACAGATACGCAGTATTTT,CASSLGGPTDTQYF
.,TRBJ2-1,TRBV5-8,once,TGTGCCAGCAGCTTGGAGCCGGTCTACAATGAGCAGTTCTTC,CASSLEPVYNEQFF
.,TRBJ2-5,TRBV4-2,.,TGTGCCAGCAGCCCTCGGTACCAGGGCCCTTTGGAGACCCAGTACTTC,CASSPRYQGPLETQYF
.,TRBJ2-7,TRBV6-5,few,TGTGCCAGCAGTTACGGGGGAGGCACCTACGAGCAGTACTTC,CASSYGGGTYEQYF
.,TRBJ1-1,TRBV7-2,.,TGTGCCAGCAGCTTATTACAGGGCGGGACTGAAGCTTTCTTT,CASSLLQGGTEAFF
TRBD2,TRBJ2-1,TRBV10-3,few,TGTGCCATCAGTGATGCGACTAGCGGGGGGAATGAGCAGTTCTTC,CAISDATSGGNEQFF
.,TRBJ1-3,TRBV5-5,few,TGTGCCAGCAGCCTGGGACTGATCTCTGGAAACACCATATATTTT,CASSLGLISGNTIYF
.,TRBJ1-2,TRBV28,.,TGTGCCAGCCGGAGGTCGGATTTAAACTATGGCTACACCTTC,CASRRSDLNYGYTF
TRBD2,TRBJ2-7,TRBV25-1,.,TGTGCCAGCAGCCGAGCGGGAGGCACCTACGAGCAGTACTTC,CASSRAGGTYEQYF
TRBD1,TRBJ2-7,TRBV5-1,.,TGCGCCAGCAGCTCAGGACAGGGGAGCTACGAGCAGTACTTC,CASSSGQGSYEQYF
.,TRBJ2-7,TRBV19,.,TGTGCCAGTAGTAGGACAGACTACGAGCAGTACTTC,CASSRTDYEQYF
TRBD2,TRBJ2-3,TRBV5-4,.,TGTGCCAGCAGGCTAGCGGGGGGGAGGACAGATACGCAGTATTTT,CASRLAGGRTDTQYF
TRBD1,TRBJ2-5,TRBV7-2,.,TGTGCCAGCAGCTTAGGGACAGGGTGGGAGACCCAGTACTTC,CASSLGTGWETQYF
TRBD2,TRBJ2-7,TRBV2,.,TGTGCCAGCAGAAGACTAGCGGGGGCCACCTCGGAGTACTTC,CASRRLAGATSEYF
.,TRBJ2-6,TRBV27,.,TGTGCCAGCAGTCGGGGGGCTTCCATCTCGGGGGCCAACGTCCTGACTTTC,CASSRGASISGANVLTF
.,TRBJ1-2,TRBV5-4,.,TGTGCCAGCAGCTTGGCGGGGGATAACTATGGCTACACCTTC,CASSLAGDNYGYTF
.,TRBJ2-2,TRBV4-2,.,TGTGCCAGCAGCTTTTCCGAAACTATAAACACCGGGGAGCTGTTTTTT,CASSFSETINTGELFF
.,TRBJ2-7,TRBV6-5,.,TGTGCCAGCAGTTACCACAGGTTCCCCTACGAGCAGTACTTC,CASSYHRFPYEQYF
TRBD1,TRBJ1-1,TRBV6-6,.,TGTGCCAGCAGTTCGCCCGACAGGGGGCGAACTGAAGCTTTCTTT,CASSSPDRGRTEAFF
.,TRBJ1-2,TRBV5-4,.,TGTGCCAGCAGCTTGGGCCAGTTCAATGGCTACACCTTC,CASSLGQFNGYTF
.,TRBJ1-6,TRBV4-2,.,TGTGCCAGCAGCCAAGCGGCTGGGCGACGTGGGTTAGAATATTCACCCCTCCACTTT,CASSQAAGRRGLEYSPLHF
.,TRBJ2-1,TRBV5-1,.,TGCGCCAGCAGCCCGGATGGCGGCTATTACAATGAGCAGTTCTTC,CASSPDGGYYNEQFF
TRBD2,TRBJ2-2,TRBV4-1,few,TGCGCCAGCAGCCAACAGCGGGGCGGACTGGAGCTGTTTTTT,CASSQQRGGLELFF
.,TRBJ2-1,TRBV6-1,few,TGTGCCAGCAGTGCTCCCCCTAGCGCCCGGGGCAATGAGCAGTTCTTC,CASSAPPSARGNEQFF
TRBD1,TRBJ1-1,TRBV23-1,.,TGCGCCAGCAGTCCGGGATTGGGACAGGGCACTGAAGCTTTCTTT,CASSPGLGQGTEAFF
.,TRBJ2-1,TRBV1,few,TGCACCAGCAGGCTACTAGCGGGAGGCCCCAATGAGCAGTTCTTC,CTSRLLAGGPNEQFF
TRBD2,TRBJ2-7,TRBV2,.,TGTGCCAGCAGCCTAACTAGCGCCACCTACGAGCAGTACTTC,CASSLTSATYEQYF
TRBD1,TRBJ1-2,TRBV5-1,.,TGCGCCAGCAGCTGGGACCTGGGACAGGGCTCCTATGGCTACACCTTC,CASSWDLGQGSYGYTF
.,TRBJ2-3,TRBV10-1,.,TGCGCCAGCAGTAACAGCATCCAAGAGACGCAGTATTTT,CASSNSIQETQYF
.,TRBJ2-7,TRBV5-5,once,TGTGCCAGCAGCCTCATCCCCTTGAAGGGGGAGCAGTACTTC,CASSLIPLKGEQYF
.,TRBJ1-1,TRBV7-7,.,TGTGCCAGCAGCTCGACACAAAACACTGAAGCTTTCTTT,CASSSTQNTEAFF
.,TRBJ2-3,TRBV4-1,.,TGCGCCAGCAGCCAGTCTGGGGCAAGCACAGATACGCAGTATTTT,CASSQSGASTDTQYF
.,TRBJ2-3,TRBV18,.,TGTGCCAGCTCACCTACACCCTTAAACACAGATACGCAGTATTTT,CASSPTPLNTDTQYF
.,TRBJ1-6,TRBV6-5,.,TGTGCCAGCAGACGGGGGACGGAGAATTCACCCCTCCACTTT,CASRRGTENSPLHF
TRBD2,TRBJ2-1,TRBV10-3,.,TGTGCCATCAGTGAGGAGCGGGGGGGCCGCGGTCAAAATGAGCAGTTCTTC,CAISEERGGRGQNEQFF
TRBD1,TRBJ1-5,TRBV19,once,TGTGCCAGTAGTATAGGGTACTGGCAGGGGGGATATCAGCCCCAGCATTTT,CASSIGYWQGGYQPQHF
.,TRBJ1-2,TRBV6-5,once,TGTGCCAGCAGTCAGGGACTCTATGGCTACACCTTC,CASSQGLYGYTF
.,TRBJ1-4,TRBV27,.,TGTGCCAGCAGTTTACAGGGTTCTGAAAAACTGTTTTTT,CASSLQGSEKLFF
.,TRBJ2-2,TRBV27,.,TGTGCCAGCAAACGAGGGGACACCAACACCGGGGAGCTGTTTTTT,CASKRGDTNTGELFF
TRBD1,TRBJ2-5,TRBV10-3,.,TGTGCCATTCGCGAGGGACAGGGGGCGCAGGAGACCCAGTACTTC,CAIREGQGAQETQYF
TRBD1,TRBJ2-7,TRBV28,.,TGTGCCAGCATCGACAGGGTAGGCTCCTACGAGCAGTACTTC,CASIDRVGSYEQYF
TRBD2,TRBJ2-1,TRBV7-9,.,TGTGCCAGCAGCAACAGCGGGGGGTTATACAATGAGCAGTTCTTC,CASSNSGGLYNEQFF
.,TRBJ1-3,TRBV12-5,.,TGTGCTAGTGGTTTGACAGGCTCATACTTCTCTGGAAACACCATATATTTT,CASGLTGSYFSGNTIYF
TRBD1,TRBJ1-4,TRBV5-1,.,TGCGCCAGCGGCTTAGGGGGCGCCGCTGGTGAAAAACTGTTTTTT,CASGLGGAAGEKLFF